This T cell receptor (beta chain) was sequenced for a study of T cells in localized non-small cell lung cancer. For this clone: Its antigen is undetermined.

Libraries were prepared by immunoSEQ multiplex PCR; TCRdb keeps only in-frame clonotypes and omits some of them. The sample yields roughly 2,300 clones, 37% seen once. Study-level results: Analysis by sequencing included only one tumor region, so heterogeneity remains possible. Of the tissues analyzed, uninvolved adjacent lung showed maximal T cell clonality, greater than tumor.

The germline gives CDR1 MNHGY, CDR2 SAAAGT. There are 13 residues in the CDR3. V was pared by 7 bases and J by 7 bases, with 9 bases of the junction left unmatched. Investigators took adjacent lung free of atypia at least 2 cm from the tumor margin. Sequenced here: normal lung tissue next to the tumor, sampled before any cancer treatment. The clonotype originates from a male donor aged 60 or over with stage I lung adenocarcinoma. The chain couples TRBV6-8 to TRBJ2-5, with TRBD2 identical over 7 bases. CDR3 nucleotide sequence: TGTGCCAGCACTGGACTAGTCGTGGCGACCCAGTACTTC. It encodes CASTGLVVATQYF.